Presented here are 18 T cell receptor beta chains from one specimen sequenced in a study of PD-1 blockade in classical Hodgkin lymphoma. Every patient had relapsed following autologous stem cell transplantation, and cohorts differed in brentuximab vedotin exposure. Data came from immunoSEQ multiplex PCR; TCRdb stores just in-frame clones and leaves some out. The profile shows 25,000 to 30,000 clones, roughly four fifths of them singletons. Source: peripheral blood mononuclear cells (PBMCs), taken before the second cycle of nivolumab. The receptors were sampled from a human donor with classical Hodgkin lymphoma.

The chain recombines TRBV13 with TRBJ1-1, with D perhaps TRBD1 (5 bases). Trimming stripped 0 bases from V and 7 bases from J, with 9 bases between. Germline values: CDR1 PRHDT, CDR2 FYEKMQ (reference sequence). The CDR3 covers 13 residues. CDR3 coding DNA: TGTGCCAGCAGCTTAGGAAGGGACCTTGAAGCTTTCTTT. Translated, it gives CASSLGRDLEAFF.

This rearrangement joins TRBV9 to TRBJ2-7; TRBD2 agrees at 7 bases. V lost 0 bases to trimming and J lost 7 bases; unmatched junction nucleotides: 10. Germline assignment: CDR1 SGDLS and CDR2 YYNGEE. The length of the CDR3 is 15 residues. CDR3 bases: TGTGCCAGCAGCGTAGCCGGGGGGACGATGAGGGAGCAGTACTTC. It codes for CASSVAGGTMREQYF.

This clone has only one observation. The chain links TRBV19 to TRBJ2-5; 7 bases agree with TRBD1. Germline values: CDR1 LNHDA, CDR2 SQIVND (reference sequence). The CDR3 spans 14 residues. V dropped 5 bases and J dropped 3; count of bases not matched to a gene: 6. CDR3 coding DNA: TGTGCCAGTAGTCAGACAGGGAAGAAAGAGACCCAGTACTTC. Protein product: CASSQTGKKETQYF.

The chain uses TRBV12-5 and TRBJ2-1; D is possibly TRBD1 (6 bases). Germline CDR1 and CDR2: LGHNT and FRNRAP. This CDR3 region has 18 residues. The V end lost 7 bases, the J end lost 0 bases, and 22 bases lay between the germline ends. Here the CDR3 DNA reads TGTGCTAGTGCCCCGGGGTCCGACAGGCTTTACTCCTACAATGAGCAGTTCTTC. This codes for CASAPGSDRLYSYNEQFF.

The rearrangement links TRBV6-5 to TRBJ1-1, with a tentative D call TRBD1 (5 bases). The CDR3 contains 14 residues. Germline values: CDR1 MNHEY, CDR2 SVGAGI. With 8 bases removed from V and 0 bases from J, the gap between germline ends came to 13 bases. The CDR3 DNA follows: TGTGCCAGCGCCAGGGCGGATATGAACACTGAAGCTTTCTTT. Its translation is CASARADMNTEAFF.

This clone occurred once. This chain links TRBV9 with TRBJ1-1; no definite D call. Germline V gene sequence: CDR1 SGDLS, CDR2 YYNGEE. V lost 7 bases to trimming and J lost 4 bases, with 14 bases between them. The CDR3 consists of 13 residues. The CDR3 DNA sequence: TGTGCCAGCTCTCCCGTCAGCGGCACTGAAGCTTTCTTT. This translates into CASSPVSGTEAFF.

The V gene is TRBV7-9, the J gene TRBJ1-2; tentative D call: TRBD1 (6 bases). Trimming left V 4 bases short and J 3 bases short, with 15 bases between. CDR3 length: 15 residues. Germline assignment: CDR1 SEHNR and CDR2 FQNEAQ (reference sequence). The CDR3 DNA reads as TGTGCCAGCAGCTCGGACTTCAAGGGGGACTATGGCTACACCTTC. Encoded protein: CASSSDFKGDYGYTF.

The chain combines TRBV5-5 with TRBJ2-7, with 7 nucleotides matching TRBD1. The V gene end was trimmed by 3 bases and the J gene end by 7 bases; junction bases not matched to a gene: 10. The CDR3 sequence is 14 residues long. Germline loops: CDR1 SGHKS, CDR2 YYEKEE (reference sequence). This chain's CDR3 is CASSWGQTVGEQYF. The DNA of the CDR3 is TGTGCCAGCAGCTGGGGACAGACTGTCGGAGAGCAGTACTTC.

The chain couples TRBV18 to TRBJ2-5, with D maybe TRBD1 (6 bases). The germline V gene has CDR1 KGHSH and CDR2 LQKENI. V was trimmed by 5 bases and J by 2 bases, leaving 9 bases between them. The CDR3 is made up of 13 amino acids. The CDR3 bases are TGTGCCAGCTCATCCGGACAGCAAGAGACCCAGTACTTC. It yields the protein CASSSGQQETQYF. The entire variable domain, with the rest obtained from reference TRBV18 and TRBJ2-5, is as follows: NAGVMQNPRHLVRRRGQEARLRCSPMKGHSHVYWYRQLPEEGLKFMVYLQKENIIDESGMPKERFSAEFPKEGPSILRIQQVVRGDSAAYFCASSSGQQETQYFGPGTRLLVL.

The genes are TRBV10-3 and TRBJ1-4; the D is unclear. Trimming shortened V by 3 bases and J by 8 bases, and 10 bases separated the two germline ends. The germline V gene encodes CDR1 ENHRY and CDR2 SYGVKD. This CDR3 is built from 13 residues. Here the CDR3 DNA reads TGTGCCATCAGTGAACGGGATGGGGAAAAACTGTTTTTT. Translated, it gives CAISERDGEKLFF.

The chain employs TRBV4-3 and TRBJ1-5; D is perhaps TRBD1 (5 bases). Germline loops: CDR1 LGHNA, CDR2 YSLEER. CDR3 size: 15 residues. Trimming pared 4 bases from V and 4 bases from J, leaving 14 bases between. The CDR3: CASSRDRASNQPQHF. The CDR3 DNA reads TGCGCCAGCAGCCGGGACCGGGCCAGTAATCAGCCCCAGCATTTT.

This clone has just one count. This chain uses TRBV5-4 with TRBJ2-6; D remains unclear. V gave up 4 bases and J gave up 0 bases, with 8 bases separating them. CDR3 size: 15 residues. Germline V CDR1 and CDR2: SGHNT, YYREEE (reference sequence). The CDR3 DNA is TGTGCCAGCAGCCCGGGCCCCTCTGGGGCCAACGTCCTGACTTTC. Protein: CASSPGPSGANVLTF.

This sequence joins TRBV6-5 and TRBJ1-2; D ambiguous. Germline lookup yields CDR1 MNHEY and CDR2 SVGAGI. The CDR3 contains 15 residues. The V end lost 2 bases, the J end lost 1 base, and 11 bases lay between the germline ends. CDR3 DNA: TGTGCCAGCAGTTACGGGCTGGGAATTAACTATGGCTACACCTTC. It is translated as CASSYGLGINYGYTF.

About this clone itself: At one boundary the junction diverges from the germline segment, which might be a read error. The chain couples TRBV4-1 to TRBJ2-5; possible D gene TRBD1, 8 bases. The CDR3 spans 17 residues. Germline V lookup: CDR1 MGHRA, CDR2 YSYEKL. The CDR3 sequence: CAGSQFGRDRTPETQYF. CDR3 DNA sequence: TGCGCCGGCAGCCAATTTGGGAGGGACAGGACCCCGGAGACCCAGTACTTC.

This clone was seen a single time. The chain couples TRBV27 to TRBJ1-6, with D perhaps TRBD1 (5 bases). Germline lookup yields CDR1 MNHEY and CDR2 SMNVEV (reference sequence). Trimming stripped 8 bases from V and 3 bases from J, with 17 bases between. The CDR3 loop spans 16 amino acids. In nucleotides, the CDR3 is TGTGCCAGCGGGGGGACGTACGACCTCTATAATTCACCCCTCCACTTT. Its translation: CASGGTYDLYNSPLHF.

V usage is TRBV5-4 and J usage is TRBJ1-1; a possible D gene is TRBD1 (6 bases). The V end was cut by 3 bases, the J end by 5 bases, with 17 bases between. CDR1 is SGHNT and CDR2 is YYREEE in the germline V gene (reference sequence). CDR3 length: 15 residues. The CDR3, as DNA: TGTGCCAGCAGCTCCCCGACAGGCGGGAGGACTGAAGCTTTCTTT. Protein product: CASSSPTGGRTEAFF.

The chain carries TRBV12-5 and TRBJ1-1; 7 bases map to TRBD1. Germline V gene lookup returns CDR1 LGHNT and CDR2 FRNRAP. The CDR3 length is 14 residues. V was pared by 4 bases and J by 1 base, with 3 bases of the junction left unmatched. The CDR3 coding sequence is TGTGCTAGTGGTTGGGGGACAGCGAACACTGAAGCTTTCTTT. Encoded protein: CASGWGTANTEAFF.

In its sample, this clone was seen a few times. The chain combines TRBV15 with TRBJ1-5, with D uncertain. This CDR3 is 13 amino acids long. V was trimmed by 0 bases and J by 14 bases, leaving 14 bases between them. The germline CDR1 and CDR2 sequences are LNHNV and YYDKDF (reference sequence). This chain's CDR3 is CATSRDRGRTEHF. The CDR3 DNA reads as TGTGCCACCAGCAGAGACCGCGGAAGGACTGAGCATTTT.